This note documents a single T cell receptor (beta chain) sequence. Its target is not known. These data come from a study of lymphopenia after photon versus proton radiotherapy. Trimming cost V 5 bases and J 5 bases, with 13 bases left between them. Germline V gene sequence: CDR1 MNHEY, CDR2 SMNVEV (reference sequence). The CDR3 totals 13 residues. Profiling relied on immunoSEQ multiplex PCR, and the TCRdb table lists in-frame clones only, not all of them. This table holds about 26,000 clones, roughly four fifths found once. Whole-study findings and limits: In patients who died, overall survival fell as post-nadir TCR diversity dropped more. Authors raise, but do not show, better survival with proton therapy. Photon-treated patients lost naive T cells and TCR diversity; proton-treated stayed stable. Oligoclonal CD8+ Temra expansion after nadir drove photon patients' diversity drop.

The chain links TRBV27 to TRBJ2-7, with D tentatively TRBD1 (7 bases). The TCR was taken from a woman aged 45-59 years with pancreatic cancer. The sequenced sample was peripheral blood, obtained from a patient treated with photon-based radiotherapy. CDR3 DNA: TGTGCCAGCAGTCTGACAGGGAGGAACGAGCAGTACTTC. This codes for CASSLTGRNEQYF.